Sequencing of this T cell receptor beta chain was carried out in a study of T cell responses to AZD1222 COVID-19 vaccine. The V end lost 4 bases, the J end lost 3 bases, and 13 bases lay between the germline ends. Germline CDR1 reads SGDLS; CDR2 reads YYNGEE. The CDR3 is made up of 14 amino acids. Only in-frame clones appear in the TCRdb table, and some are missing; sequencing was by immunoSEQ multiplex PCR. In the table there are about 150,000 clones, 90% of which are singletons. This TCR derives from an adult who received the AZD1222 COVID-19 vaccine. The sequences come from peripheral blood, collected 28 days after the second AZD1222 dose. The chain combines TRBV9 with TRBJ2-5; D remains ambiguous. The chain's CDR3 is CASSSRTGEETQYF. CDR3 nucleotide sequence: TGTGCCAGCAGCTCCCGGACCGGCGAAGAGACCCAGTACTTC.